A single TCR beta chain is shown here with its context. This entry is derived from a study of blood T cell repertoires in COVID-19. Study as a whole: Samples taken during acute and convalescent COVID-19 were collected in the United States, Italy and Spain. PBMCs, B-cell-depleted T cells, or T cells were the source of the cDNA or gDNA that made up the material.

Per the original data handling: Amplified reference gene primers provided the basis for estimating nucleated cell counts. The protocol was immunoSEQ multiplex PCR, while the TCRdb copy is restricted to in-frame clones and leaves out a portion. V and J calls and clone size are copied from that table; D and trimming were computed from the DNA. The sample records over 200,000 clones, about 88% being singletons. Germline V CDR1 and CDR2: MDHEN, SYDVKM. The ends were cut back, 5 bases at V and 7 bases at J, with 15 bases in the middle. The CDR3 is 14 residues long. Sequencing input: peripheral blood. This chain links TRBV28 with TRBJ2-1; no clear D. The receptor was derived from an older woman with acute or convalescent COVID-19. The CDR3 reads CASSPPASRNEQFF. CDR3 in DNA: TGTGCCAGCAGTCCTCCCGCAAGTCGGAATGAGCAGTTCTTC.